Listed below are T cell receptor beta chains from one sample, sequenced in a study of T cell responses to AZD1222 COVID-19 vaccine. Sequencing was performed with immunoSEQ multiplex PCR; in TCRdb, only in-frame clones are kept and a portion is missing. This table has under 150,000 clones, roughly 88% appearing once. The sequenced sample was peripheral blood, obtained on day 0 of MenACWY control vaccination. All receptors derive from an adult in good health. Both conserved end residues are part of each CDR3. A D gene is named only where the DNA matches it firmly. Some rows have no size entry. The others give once, few or many, or a class for an expanded clone.

size	D	J	V	CDR3	DNA
once	.	TRBJ1-1	TRBV12-3/TRBV12-4	CASSLRQREAFF	TGTGCCAGCAGTTTACGACAGAGAGAAGCTTTCTTT
.	.	TRBJ1-2	TRBV7-2	CASSLARPRSYGYTF	TGTGCCAGCAGCTTAGCGCGTCCCAGGTCCTATGGCTACACCTTC
.	TRBD2	TRBJ2-1	TRBV7-9	CASSLKLAGGLGNEQFF	TGTGCCAGCAGCTTGAAACTAGCGGGGGGTCTCGGCAATGAGCAGTTCTTC
.	.	TRBJ1-2	TRBV4-1	CASSQPGLRSNYGYTF	TGCGCCAGCAGCCAACCCGGACTGCGATCTAACTATGGCTACACCTTC
few	.	TRBJ1-2	TRBV28	CASNRVASYGYTF	TGTGCCAGCAACAGGGTCGCTAGCTATGGCTACACCTTC
.	.	TRBJ2-1	TRBV28	CASSLALQSSYNEQFF	TGTGCCAGCAGTCTCGCGTTACAAAGCTCCTACAATGAGCAGTTCTTC
few	TRBD2	TRBJ2-1	TRBV4-3	CASSHFSGGADNEQFF	TGCGCCAGCAGCCACTTTAGCGGGGGGGCCGACAATGAGCAGTTCTTC
.	.	TRBJ1-1	TRBV18	CASSVNPGLNTEAFF	TGTGCCAGCTCAGTAAACCCCGGGTTGAACACTGAAGCTTTCTTT
.	TRBD1	TRBJ1-2	TRBV7-2	CASSFRQGTGGYTF	TGTGCCAGCAGCTTTAGACAGGGTACTGGTGGCTACACCTTC
.	.	TRBJ2-7	TRBV15	CATSRDRISYEQYF	TGTGCCACCAGCAGAGATCGGATTTCCTACGAGCAGTACTTC
few	.	TRBJ1-6	TRBV7-2	CATPSGTLNSPLHF	TGTGCCACCCCGTCGGGGACCCTAAATTCACCCCTCCACTTT
.	TRBD1	TRBJ1-3	TRBV19	CASSRGQGVAGNTIYF	TGTGCCAGTAGTAGGGGACAGGGAGTAGCTGGAAACACCATATATTTT
.	.	TRBJ2-1	TRBV11-3	CASSSHTNEQFF	TGTGCCAGCAGCTCCCATACTAATGAGCAGTTCTTC
once	.	TRBJ2-1	TRBV6-5	CASSHLRVNEQFF	TGTGCCAGCAGCCACCTAAGGGTCAATGAGCAGTTCTTC
.	.	TRBJ2-1	TRBV28	CASSLPGHTNNEQFF	TGTGCCAGCAGTTTACCGGGACATACCAACAATGAGCAGTTCTTC
.	TRBD1	TRBJ2-7	TRBV19	CASSIGGTGGEQYF	TGTGCCAGTAGTATAGGTGGGACAGGGGGCGAGCAGTACTTC
.	.	TRBJ1-6	TRBV5-1	CASSLDDRFGAPLHF	TGCGCCAGCAGCTTGGACGACAGGTTTGGTGCTCCCCTCCACTTT
.	TRBD2	TRBJ2-5	TRBV6-5	CASSYSGGVQETQYF	TGTGCCAGCAGTTACTCGGGGGGGGTCCAAGAGACCCAGTACTTC
.	.	TRBJ1-1	TRBV5-1	CASSPGTLNTEAFF	TGCGCCAGCAGCCCGGGGACACTGAACACTGAAGCTTTCTTT
once	TRBD1	TRBJ2-5	TRBV28	CASRIGRDSRETQYF	TGTGCCAGCAGAATAGGACGGGACAGTAGAGAGACCCAGTACTTC
.	.	TRBJ1-5	TRBV7-2	CASSLGGAGNQPQHF	TGTGCCAGCAGCTTGGGGGGCGCGGGCAATCAGCCCCAGCATTTT
.	.	TRBJ2-5	TRBV9	CASSVTDRQETQYF	TGTGCCAGCAGCGTTACTGACCGACAAGAGACCCAGTACTTC
.	.	TRBJ2-2	TRBV19	CASTPDRRGTNTGELFF	TGTGCCAGTACCCCTGATAGGCGGGGTACGAACACCGGGGAGCTGTTTTTT
.	.	TRBJ1-5	TRBV4-1	CASSQEGYQPQHF	TGCGCCAGCAGCCAAGAGGGGTATCAGCCCCAGCATTTT
.	.	TRBJ1-2	TRBV2	CASSETESYGYTF	TGTGCCAGCAGTGAGACAGAGAGCTATGGCTACACCTTC
.	.	TRBJ1-1	TRBV5-1	CASSPEGTEAFF	TGCGCCAGCAGTCCGGAGGGCACTGAAGCTTTCTTT
few	.	TRBJ1-1	TRBV2	CASSESRQVITEAFF	TGTGCCAGCAGTGAAAGCCGGCAAGTGATCACTGAAGCTTTCTTT
.	.	TRBJ2-5	TRBV24-1	CATSEARGGQETQYF	TGTGCCACCAGTGAGGCGAGAGGAGGTCAAGAGACCCAGTACTTC
.	.	TRBJ2-7	TRBV5-6	CASSLAFGNPYEQYF	TGTGCCAGCAGCTTGGCTTTCGGGAATCCCTACGAGCAGTACTTC
once	TRBD1	TRBJ1-1	TRBV3-1/TRBV3-2	CASSRGGNTEAFF	TGTGCCAGCAGCCGAGGGGGCAACACTGAAGCTTTCTTT
.	.	TRBJ1-1	TRBV14	CASSRDGNTEAFF	TGTGCCAGCAGCCGGGACGGGAACACTGAAGCTTTCTTT
.	.	TRBJ2-3	TRBV30	CAWEPTQGKALDTQYF	TGTGCCTGGGAACCCACCCAGGGGAAGGCGTTAGATACGCAGTATTTT
.	TRBD2	TRBJ2-6	TRBV7-6	CASSLVERGGSGANVLTF	TGTGCCAGCAGCTTAGTCGAGCGGGGTGGATCTGGGGCCAACGTCCTGACTTTC
.	TRBD1	TRBJ1-1	TRBV28	CASRGTGRASEAFF	TGTGCCAGCAGGGGGACAGGGAGGGCTAGTGAAGCTTTCTTT
.	.	TRBJ2-3	TRBV7-8	CASSLGADTQYF	TGTGCCAGCAGCTTAGGCGCAGATACGCAGTATTTT
.	TRBD1	TRBJ1-2	TRBV29-1	CSVTLRGISGYTF	TGCAGCGTCACCCTCAGGGGGATTTCTGGCTACACCTTC
.	TRBD1	TRBJ2-4	TRBV11-2	CASSLVGTDLFPRF	TGTGCCAGCAGCTTAGTCGGGACAGATCTGTTCCCCCGCTTC
.	.	TRBJ1-3	TRBV7-9	CASSLERQDPLNSGNTIYF	TGTGCCAGCAGCTTAGAGAGACAGGACCCGCTCAACTCTGGAAACACCATATATTTT
.	TRBD1	TRBJ2-7	TRBV6-6	CASSLLGTGTVDYEQYF	TGTGCCAGCAGTCTGTTGGGTACCGGGACAGTCGACTACGAGCAGTACTTC
.	.	TRBJ1-5	TRBV24-1	CATSDPNQPQHF	TGTGCCACCAGTGACCCGAATCAGCCCCAGCATTTT
.	.	TRBJ1-2	TRBV28	CASSSSSGQGLGNGYTF	TGTGCCAGCAGTTCCTCGAGCGGGCAGGGGCTTGGGAACGGCTACACCTTC
.	.	TRBJ1-1	TRBV7-8	CASSFNLYLNTEAFF	TGTGCCAGCAGCTTTAACCTATACCTGAACACTGAAGCTTTCTTT
.	.	TRBJ2-3	TRBV5-4	CASSSTQGADTQYF	TGTGCCAGCAGCTCAACACAGGGCGCAGATACGCAGTATTTT
once	.	TRBJ2-3	TRBV7-6	CASSLLASPDTQYF	TGTGCCAGCAGCTTATTAGCCAGTCCAGATACGCAGTATTTT
once	.	TRBJ2-7	TRBV11-2	CASSLHGTYEQYF	TGTGCCAGCAGCTTACATGGTACCTACGAGCAGTACTTC
.	.	TRBJ2-3	TRBV19	CASSTPFTDTQYF	TGTGCCAGTAGTACCCCATTCACAGATACGCAGTATTTT
.	.	TRBJ2-1	TRBV6-2/TRBV6-3	CASSYEGSPGDEQFF	TGTGCCAGCAGTTACGAAGGGTCCCCGGGGGATGAGCAGTTCTTC
.	.	TRBJ1-2	TRBV5-1	CASSLRMGGTTGYTF	TGCGCCAGCAGCTTGCGTATGGGGGGCACGACGGGCTACACCTTC
.	TRBD1	TRBJ2-7	TRBV28	CASRTGTAPYEQYF	TGTGCCAGCAGAACCGGGACAGCTCCATACGAGCAGTACTTC
.	.	TRBJ1-1	TRBV27	CASTLGVNTEAFF	TGTGCCAGCACCCTTGGGGTGAACACTGAAGCTTTCTTT
.	.	TRBJ1-1	TRBV9	CASSVDGEGYTEAFF	TGTGCCAGCAGCGTAGACGGGGAGGGATACACTGAAGCTTTCTTT
once	TRBD1	TRBJ1-1	TRBV12-3/TRBV12-4	CASARGGNTEAFF	TGTGCCAGCGCCAGGGGGGGGAACACTGAAGCTTTCTTT
.	.	TRBJ1-6	TRBV15	CATSRRGGINSPLHF	TGTGCCACCAGCAGAAGAGGGGGGATTAATTCACCCCTCCACTTT